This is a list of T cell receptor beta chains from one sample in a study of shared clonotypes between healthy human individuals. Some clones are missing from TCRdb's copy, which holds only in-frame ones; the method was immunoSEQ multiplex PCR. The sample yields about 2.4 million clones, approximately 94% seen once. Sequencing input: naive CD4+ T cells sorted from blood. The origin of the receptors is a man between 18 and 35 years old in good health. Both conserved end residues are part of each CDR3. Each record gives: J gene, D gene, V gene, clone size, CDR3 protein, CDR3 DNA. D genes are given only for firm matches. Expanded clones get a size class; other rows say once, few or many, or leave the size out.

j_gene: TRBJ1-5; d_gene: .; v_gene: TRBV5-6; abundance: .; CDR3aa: CASSFGGEQPQHF; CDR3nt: TGTGCCAGCAGCTTTGGGGGGGAGCAGCCCCAGCATTTT
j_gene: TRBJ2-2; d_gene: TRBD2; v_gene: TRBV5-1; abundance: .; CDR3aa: CASSPTGLAAGELFF; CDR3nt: TGCGCCAGCAGCCCGACGGGACTAGCGGCCGGGGAGCTGTTTTTT
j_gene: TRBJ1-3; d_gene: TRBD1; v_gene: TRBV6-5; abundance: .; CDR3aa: CASSYRRTGPGNTIYF; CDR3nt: TGTGCCAGCAGTTACAGAAGGACAGGGCCTGGAAACACCATATATTTT
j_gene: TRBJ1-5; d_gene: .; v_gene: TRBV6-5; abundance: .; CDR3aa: CASSYGQTNQPQHF; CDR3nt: TGTGCCAGCAGTTATGGACAGACCAATCAGCCCCAGCATTTT
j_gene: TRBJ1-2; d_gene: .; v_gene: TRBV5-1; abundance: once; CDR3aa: CASSLVGQDIGYTF; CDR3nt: TGCGCCAGCAGCTTGGTAGGGCAGGACATTGGCTACACCTTC
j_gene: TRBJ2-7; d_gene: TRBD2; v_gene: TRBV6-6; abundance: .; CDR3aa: CASSSGGDYEQYF; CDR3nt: TGTGCCAGCAGCTCGGGGGGAGACTACGAGCAGTACTTC
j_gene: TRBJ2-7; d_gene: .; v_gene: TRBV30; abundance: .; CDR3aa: CAWIPQPAGPSYEQYF; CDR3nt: TGTGCCTGGATCCCCCAACCGGCAGGGCCCTCCTACGAGCAGTACTTC
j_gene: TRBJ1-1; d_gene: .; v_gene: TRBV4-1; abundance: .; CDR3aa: CASSPLRWNTEAFF; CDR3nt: TGCGCCAGCAGCCCTCTGCGGTGGAACACTGAAGCTTTCTTT
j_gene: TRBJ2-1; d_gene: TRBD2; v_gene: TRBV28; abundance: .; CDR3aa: CASSTTFPGLAGGPQSLNEQFF; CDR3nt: TGTGCCAGCAGTACCACCTTTCCGGGACTAGCGGGAGGGCCTCAGTCCCTCAATGAGCAGTTCTTC
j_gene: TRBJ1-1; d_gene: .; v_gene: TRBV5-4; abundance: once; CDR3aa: CASSFGPLNTEAFF; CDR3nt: TGTGCCAGCAGCTTTGGACCGCTGAACACTGAAGCTTTCTTT
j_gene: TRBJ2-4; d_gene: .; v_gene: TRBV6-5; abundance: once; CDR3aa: CASSTGSREYF; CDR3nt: TGTGCCAGCAGTACAGGGTCCCGAGAGTACTTC
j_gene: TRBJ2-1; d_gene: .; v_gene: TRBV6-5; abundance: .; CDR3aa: CASSYGGGPYNEQFF; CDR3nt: TGTGCCAGCAGTTACGGCGGGGGCCCCTACAATGAGCAGTTCTTC
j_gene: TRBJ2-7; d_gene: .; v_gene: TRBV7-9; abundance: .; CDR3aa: CASSLDGSGSDEQYF; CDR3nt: TGTGCCAGCAGCTTAGACGGGAGTGGGTCCGACGAGCAGTACTTC